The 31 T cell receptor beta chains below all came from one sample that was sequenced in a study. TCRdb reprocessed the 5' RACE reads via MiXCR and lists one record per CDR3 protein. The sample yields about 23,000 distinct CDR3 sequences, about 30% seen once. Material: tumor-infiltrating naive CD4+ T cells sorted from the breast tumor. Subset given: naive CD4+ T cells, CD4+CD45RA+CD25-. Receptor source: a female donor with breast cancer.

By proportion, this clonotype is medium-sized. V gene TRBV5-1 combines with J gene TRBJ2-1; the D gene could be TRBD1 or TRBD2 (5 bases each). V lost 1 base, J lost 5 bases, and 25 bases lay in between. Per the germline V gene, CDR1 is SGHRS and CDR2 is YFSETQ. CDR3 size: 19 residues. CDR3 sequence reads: CASSLFKGPIKGAHNEQFF. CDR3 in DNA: TGCGCCAGCAGCTTGTTTAAGGGACCCATCAAAGGGGCCCACAATGAGCAGTTCTTC.

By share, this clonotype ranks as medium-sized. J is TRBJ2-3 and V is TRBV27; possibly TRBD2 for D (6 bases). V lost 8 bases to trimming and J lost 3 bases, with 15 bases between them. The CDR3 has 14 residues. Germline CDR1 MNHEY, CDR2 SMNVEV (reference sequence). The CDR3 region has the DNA TGTGCCAGCGGTTGGTTGCGGGATACAGATACGCAGTATTTT. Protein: CASGWLRDTDTQYF.

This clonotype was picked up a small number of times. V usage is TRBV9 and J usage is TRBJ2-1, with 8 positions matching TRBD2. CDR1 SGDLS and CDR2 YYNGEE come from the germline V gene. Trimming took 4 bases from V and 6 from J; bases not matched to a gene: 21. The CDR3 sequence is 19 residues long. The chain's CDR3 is CASSINRGGPPGGPNEQFF. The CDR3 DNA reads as TGTGCCAGCAGCATAAATCGGGGGGGACCTCCGGGAGGCCCCAATGAGCAGTTCTTC.

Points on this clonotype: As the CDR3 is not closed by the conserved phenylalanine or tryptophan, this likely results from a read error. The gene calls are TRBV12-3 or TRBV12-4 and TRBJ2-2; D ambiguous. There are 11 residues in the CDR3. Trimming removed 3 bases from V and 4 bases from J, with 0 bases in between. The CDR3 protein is CASSFTGELFV. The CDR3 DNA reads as TGTGCCAGCAGTTTCACCGGGGAGCTGTTTGTG.

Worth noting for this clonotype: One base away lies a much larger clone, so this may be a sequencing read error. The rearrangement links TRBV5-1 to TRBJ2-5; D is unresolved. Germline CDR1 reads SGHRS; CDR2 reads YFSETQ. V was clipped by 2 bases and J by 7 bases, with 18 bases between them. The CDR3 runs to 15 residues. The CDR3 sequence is CASSFFSEVSGTQYF. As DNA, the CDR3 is TGCGCCAGCAGCTTTTTTTCAGAGGTTTCAGGGACCCAGTACTTC.

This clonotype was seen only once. CDR3 in amino acids: CASSLRGHPNTEAFF. DNA of the CDR3: TGTGCCAGCAGCTTGAGGGGGCACCCGAACACTGAAGCTTTCTTT. The gene calls are TRBV7-9 and TRBJ1-1; the match to TRBD1 covers 7 bases. The CDR3 runs 15 residues. Trimming removed 3 bases from V and 1 base from J; junction bases left unmatched: 5. Germline V gene sequence: CDR1 SEHNR, CDR2 FQNEAQ (reference sequence).

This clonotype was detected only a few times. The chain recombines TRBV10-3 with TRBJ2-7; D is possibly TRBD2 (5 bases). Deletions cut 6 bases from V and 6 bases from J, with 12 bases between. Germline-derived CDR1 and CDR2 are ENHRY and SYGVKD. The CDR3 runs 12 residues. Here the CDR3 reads CAISGVRLEQYF. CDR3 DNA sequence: TGTGCCATCAGCGGGGTACGACTCGAGCAGTACTTC.

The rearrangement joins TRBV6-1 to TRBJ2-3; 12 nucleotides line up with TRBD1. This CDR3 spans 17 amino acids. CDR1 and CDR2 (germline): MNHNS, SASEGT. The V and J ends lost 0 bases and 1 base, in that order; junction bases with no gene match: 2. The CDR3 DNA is TGTGCCAGCAGTGAAGCTTGGGACAGGGGGCGCACAGATACGCAGTATTTT. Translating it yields CASSEAWDRGRTDTQYF.

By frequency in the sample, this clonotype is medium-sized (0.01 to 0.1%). The DNA for the CDR3 is TGCGCCAGCAGCTTGGGAACGGGAGGATACAATGAGCAGTTCTTC. Residues: CASSLGTGGYNEQFF. The chain is built from TRBV5-1 and TRBJ2-1, with TRBD2 identical over 7 bases. The CDR3 is 15 residues long. V lost 0 bases and J lost 4; bases outside the gene matches: 4. Per germline, CDR1 SGHRS and CDR2 YFSETQ.

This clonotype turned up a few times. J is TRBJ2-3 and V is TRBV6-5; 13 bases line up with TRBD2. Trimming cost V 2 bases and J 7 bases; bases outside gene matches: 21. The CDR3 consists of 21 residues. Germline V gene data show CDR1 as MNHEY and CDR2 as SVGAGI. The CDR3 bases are TGTGCCAGCAGTTACGCGAGGACGGGGACTAGCGGGGCAGGGTCAGCCAATACGCAGTATTTT. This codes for CASSYARTGTSGAGSANTQYF.

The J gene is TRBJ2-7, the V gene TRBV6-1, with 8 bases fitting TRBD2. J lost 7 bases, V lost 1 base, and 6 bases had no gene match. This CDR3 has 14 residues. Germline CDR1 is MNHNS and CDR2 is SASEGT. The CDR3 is CASSEGTGTREQYF. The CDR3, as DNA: TGTGCCAGCAGTGAAGGAACCGGGACTAGAGAGCAGTACTTC.

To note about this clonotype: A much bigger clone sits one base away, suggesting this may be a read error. The CDR3 nucleotides are TGTGCCAGCAGTGAACCACGCTGCGAGCAGTACTTC. It yields the protein CASSEPRCEQYF. This sequence joins TRBV6-1 and TRBJ2-7; no clear D gene. The CDR3 has 12 residues. Germline loops: CDR1 MNHNS, CDR2 SASEGT. Trimming removed 2 bases from V and 6 bases from J, with 8 bases in between.

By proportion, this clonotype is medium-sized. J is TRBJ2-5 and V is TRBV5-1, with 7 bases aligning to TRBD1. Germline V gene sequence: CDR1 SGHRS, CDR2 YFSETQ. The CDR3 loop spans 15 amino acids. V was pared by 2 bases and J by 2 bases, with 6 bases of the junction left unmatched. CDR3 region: CASSLTGASQETQYF. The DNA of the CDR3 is TGCGCCAGCAGCTTAACAGGGGCGTCGCAAGAGACCCAGTACTTC.

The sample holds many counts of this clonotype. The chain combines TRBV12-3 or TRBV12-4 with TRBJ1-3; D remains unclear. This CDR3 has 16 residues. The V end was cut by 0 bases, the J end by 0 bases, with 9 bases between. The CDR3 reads CASSLAGRNSGNTIYF. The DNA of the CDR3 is TGTGCCAGCAGTTTAGCAGGGCGGAACTCTGGAAACACCATATATTTT.

CDR3 amino acids: CASRFTAEDTQYF. The DNA of the CDR3 is TGTGCCAGCCGATTTACGGCGGAAGATACGCAGTATTTT. The rearrangement links TRBV6-5 to TRBJ2-3; D remains ambiguous. This CDR3 is built from 13 residues. V lost 8 bases to trimming and J lost 5 bases, with 14 bases between them. The germline gives CDR1 MNHEY, CDR2 SVGAGI.

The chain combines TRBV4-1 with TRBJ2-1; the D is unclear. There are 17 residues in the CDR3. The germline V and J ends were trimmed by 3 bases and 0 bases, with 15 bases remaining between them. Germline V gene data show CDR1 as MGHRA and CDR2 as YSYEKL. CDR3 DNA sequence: TGCGCCAGCAGCCAGACTGTCGTGGCTAGCTCCTACAATGAGCAGTTCTTC. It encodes CASSQTVVASSYNEQFF.

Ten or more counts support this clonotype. The CDR3 DNA follows: TGTGCCAGCAGCCTTACACCGGATTCAAACAATGAGCAGTTCTTC. Protein product: CASSLTPDSNNEQFF. The rearrangement links TRBV3-1 to TRBJ2-1; D gene unclear. The CDR3 contains 15 residues. Trimming pared 4 bases from V and 5 bases from J, leaving 15 bases between. Germline V gene data show CDR1 as LGHDT and CDR2 as YNNKEL (reference sequence).

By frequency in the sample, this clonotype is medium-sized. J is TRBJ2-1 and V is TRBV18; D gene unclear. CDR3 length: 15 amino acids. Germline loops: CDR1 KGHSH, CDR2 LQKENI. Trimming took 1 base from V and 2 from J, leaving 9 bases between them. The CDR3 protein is CASSPLGLTYNEQFF. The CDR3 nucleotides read TGTGCCAGCTCACCACTAGGGCTCACCTACAATGAGCAGTTCTTC.

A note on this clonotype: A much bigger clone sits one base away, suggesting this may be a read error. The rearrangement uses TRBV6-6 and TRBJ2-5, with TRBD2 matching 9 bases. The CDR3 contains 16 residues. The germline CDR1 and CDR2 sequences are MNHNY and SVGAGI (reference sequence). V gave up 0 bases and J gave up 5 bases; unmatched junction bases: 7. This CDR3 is CASSYSKGGRGETQYF. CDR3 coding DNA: TGTGCCAGCAGTTACTCCAAAGGCGGGAGGGGGGAGACCCAGTACTTC.

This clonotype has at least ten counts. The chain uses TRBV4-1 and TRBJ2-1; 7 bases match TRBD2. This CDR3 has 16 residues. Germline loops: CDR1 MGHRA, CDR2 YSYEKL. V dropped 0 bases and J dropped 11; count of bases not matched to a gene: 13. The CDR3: CASSQDLGGRTGQQFF. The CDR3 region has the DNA TGCGCCAGCAGCCAAGATCTCGGCGGGAGAACCGGACAGCAGTTCTTC.

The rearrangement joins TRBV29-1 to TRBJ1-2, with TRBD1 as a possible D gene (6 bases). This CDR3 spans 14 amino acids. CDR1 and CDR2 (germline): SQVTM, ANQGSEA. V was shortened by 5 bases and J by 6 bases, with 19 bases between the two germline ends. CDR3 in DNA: TGCAGCGTTACCGTTTGGGACACCAGGGATGGCTACACCTTC. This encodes CSVTVWDTRDGYTF.

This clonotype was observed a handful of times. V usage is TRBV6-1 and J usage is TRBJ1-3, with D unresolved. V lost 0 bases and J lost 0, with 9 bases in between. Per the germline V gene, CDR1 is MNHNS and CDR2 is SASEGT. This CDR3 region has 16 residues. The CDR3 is CASSEARGDSGNTIYF. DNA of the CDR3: TGTGCCAGCAGTGAAGCCCGGGGTGACTCTGGAAACACCATATATTTT.

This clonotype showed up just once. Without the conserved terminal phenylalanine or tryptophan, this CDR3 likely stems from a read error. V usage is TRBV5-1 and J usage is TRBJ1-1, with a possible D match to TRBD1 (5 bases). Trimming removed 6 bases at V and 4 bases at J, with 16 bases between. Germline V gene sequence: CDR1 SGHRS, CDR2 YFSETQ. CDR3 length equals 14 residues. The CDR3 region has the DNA TGCGCCAGCACCAATATCGCGGGGGGCACTGAAGCTTTCTCT. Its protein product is CASTNIAGGTEAFS.

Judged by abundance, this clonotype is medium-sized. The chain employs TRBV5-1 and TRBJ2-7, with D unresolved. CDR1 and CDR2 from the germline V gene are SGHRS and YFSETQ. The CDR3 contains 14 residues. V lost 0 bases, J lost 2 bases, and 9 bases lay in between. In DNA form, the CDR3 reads TGCGCCAGCAGCTTGGCCTACGCGACCTACGAGCAGTACTTC. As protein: CASSLAYATYEQYF.

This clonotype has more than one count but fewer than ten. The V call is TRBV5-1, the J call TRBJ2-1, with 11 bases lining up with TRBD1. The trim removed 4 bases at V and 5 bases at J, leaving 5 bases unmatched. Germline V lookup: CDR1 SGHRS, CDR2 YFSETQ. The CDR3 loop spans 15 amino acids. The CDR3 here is CASSTGQGADNEQFF. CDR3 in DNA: TGCGCCAGCAGCACCGGACAGGGGGCCGACAATGAGCAGTTCTTC.

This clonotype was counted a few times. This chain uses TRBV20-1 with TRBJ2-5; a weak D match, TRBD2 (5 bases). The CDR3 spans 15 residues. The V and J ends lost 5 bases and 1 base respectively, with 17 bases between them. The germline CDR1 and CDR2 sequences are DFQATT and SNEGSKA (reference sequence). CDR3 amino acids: CSADHMDSLQETQYF. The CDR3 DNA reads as TGCAGTGCTGACCATATGGACTCACTCCAAGAGACCCAGTACTTC.

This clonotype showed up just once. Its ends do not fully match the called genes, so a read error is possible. The CDR3 coding sequence is TGCGCCTGCAGACTAGCGGGAGTCAGTGGCGGGGAGCTGTTTTTT. This encodes CACRLAGVSGGELFF. The chain uses TRBV5-1 and TRBJ2-2; 12 bases are a match to TRBD2. Germline CDR1 and CDR2: SGHRS and YFSETQ. This CDR3 is 15 amino acids long.

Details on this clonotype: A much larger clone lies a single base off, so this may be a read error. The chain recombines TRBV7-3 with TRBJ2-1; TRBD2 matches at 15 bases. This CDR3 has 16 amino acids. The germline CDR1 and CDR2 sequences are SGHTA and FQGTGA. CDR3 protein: CANSLTGLAGGNEQFF. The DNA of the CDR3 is TGTGCCAACAGCTTAACGGGACTAGCGGGAGGCAATGAGCAGTTCTTC. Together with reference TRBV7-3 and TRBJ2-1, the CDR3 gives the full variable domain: GAGVSQTPSNKVTEKGKYVELRCDPISGHTALYWYRQSLGQGPEFLIYFQGTGAADDSGLPNDRFFAVRPEGSVSTLKIQRTERGDSAVYLCANSLTGLAGGNEQFFGPGTRLTVL.

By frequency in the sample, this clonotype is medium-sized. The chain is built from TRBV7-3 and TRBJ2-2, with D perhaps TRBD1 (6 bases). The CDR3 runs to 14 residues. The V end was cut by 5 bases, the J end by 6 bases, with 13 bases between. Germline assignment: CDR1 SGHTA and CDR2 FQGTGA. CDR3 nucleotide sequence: TGTGCCAGCAGCCCCGACAGGACGGCCGGGGAGCTGTTTTTT. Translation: CASSPDRTAGELFF. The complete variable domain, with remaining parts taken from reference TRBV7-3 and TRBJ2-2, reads GAGVSQTPSNKVTEKGKYVELRCDPISGHTALYWYRQSLGQGPEFLIYFQGTGAADDSGLPNDRFFAVRPEGSVSTLKIQRTERGDSAVYLCASSPDRTAGELFFGEGSRLTVL.

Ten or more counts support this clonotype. In DNA, the CDR3 is TGTGCCACCAGCAGAGGAGCACAGGGAAATGAAAAACTGTTTTTT. Encoded protein: CATSRGAQGNEKLFF. V gene TRBV15 combines with J gene TRBJ1-4, with D possibly TRBD1 on 6 matching bases. The germline V gene encodes CDR1 LNHNV and CDR2 YYDKDF (reference sequence). CDR3 length: 15 amino acids. Trimming left V 1 base short and J 5 bases short, with 11 bases between.

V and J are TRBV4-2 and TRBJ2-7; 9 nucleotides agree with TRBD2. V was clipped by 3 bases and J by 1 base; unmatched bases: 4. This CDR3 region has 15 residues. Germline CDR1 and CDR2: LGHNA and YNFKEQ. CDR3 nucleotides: TGTGCCAGCAGCCATCGGACTAGCGAGTCCTACGAGCAGTACTTC. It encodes CASSHRTSESYEQYF.